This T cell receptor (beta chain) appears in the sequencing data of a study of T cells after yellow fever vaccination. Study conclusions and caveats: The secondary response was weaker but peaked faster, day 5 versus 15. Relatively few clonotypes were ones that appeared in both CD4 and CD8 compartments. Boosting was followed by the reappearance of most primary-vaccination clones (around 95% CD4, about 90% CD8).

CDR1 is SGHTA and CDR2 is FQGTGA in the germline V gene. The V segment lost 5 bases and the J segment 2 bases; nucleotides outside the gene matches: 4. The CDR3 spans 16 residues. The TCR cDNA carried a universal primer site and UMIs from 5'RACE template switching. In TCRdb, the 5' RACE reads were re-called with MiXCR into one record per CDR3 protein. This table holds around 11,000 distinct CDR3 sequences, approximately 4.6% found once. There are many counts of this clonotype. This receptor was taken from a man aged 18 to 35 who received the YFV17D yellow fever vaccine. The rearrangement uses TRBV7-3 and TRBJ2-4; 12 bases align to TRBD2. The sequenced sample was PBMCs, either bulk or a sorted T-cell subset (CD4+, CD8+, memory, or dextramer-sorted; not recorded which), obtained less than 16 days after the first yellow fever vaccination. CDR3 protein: CASSRTSGGSKNIQYF. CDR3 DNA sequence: TGTGCCAGCAGCCGTACTAGCGGGGGGTCCAAAAACATTCAGTACTTC.